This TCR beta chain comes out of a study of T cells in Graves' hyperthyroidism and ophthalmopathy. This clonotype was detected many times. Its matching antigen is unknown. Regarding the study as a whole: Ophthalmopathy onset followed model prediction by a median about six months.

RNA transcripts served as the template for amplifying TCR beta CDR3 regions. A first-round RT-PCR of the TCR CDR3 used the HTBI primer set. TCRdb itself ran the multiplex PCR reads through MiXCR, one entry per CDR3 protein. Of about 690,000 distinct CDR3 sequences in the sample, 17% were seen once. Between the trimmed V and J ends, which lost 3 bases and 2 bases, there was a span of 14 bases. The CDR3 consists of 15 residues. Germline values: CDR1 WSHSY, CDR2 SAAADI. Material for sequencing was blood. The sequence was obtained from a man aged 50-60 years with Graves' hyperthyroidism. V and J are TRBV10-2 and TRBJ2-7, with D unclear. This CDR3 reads CASSDNSALAYEQYF. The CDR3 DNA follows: TGCGCCAGCAGTGATAACAGCGCTCTAGCCTACGAGCAGTACTTC.